A selection of T cell receptor beta chains follows, all from one sample in a study of vaccination effects on CD4 cells after COVID-19. The table came from immunoSEQ multiplex PCR; TCRdb's copy has only in-frame clones and leaves some out. The sample contains some 31,000 clones, approximately 81% of which appear only once. What these receptors recognize is not known. The input for sequencing was CD4+ T cells from PBMCs cultured without peptide, taken after COVID-19 vaccination. These receptors all stem from a human donor who had a prior SARS-CoV-2 infection. Both conserved end residues are part of each CDR3. D genes are given only for firm matches. A clone size is listed for some rows: how often the clone was seen (once, few, many), or a class if it is expanded.

J gene: TRBJ2-3
clone size: few
V gene: TRBV24-1
D gene: NA
CDR3 protein: CATSSADTQYF
CDR3 DNA: TGTGCCACCAGTAGTGCAGATACGCAGTATTTT

J gene: TRBJ2-3
clone size: once
V gene: TRBV4-1
D gene: TRBD2
CDR3 protein: CASSPLSGAPPDTQYF
CDR3 DNA: TGCGCCAGCAGCCCCCTCAGCGGGGCCCCCCCAGATACGCAGTATTTT

J gene: TRBJ2-3
clone size: NA
V gene: TRBV5-1
D gene: TRBD1
CDR3 protein: CASSIRGQGADTQYF
CDR3 DNA: TGCGCCAGCAGCATTAGGGGACAGGGGGCAGATACGCAGTATTTT

J gene: TRBJ1-2
clone size: NA
V gene: TRBV27
D gene: NA
CDR3 protein: CASSLYNGYGYTF
CDR3 DNA: TGTGCCAGCAGTTTATATAACGGCTATGGCTACACCTTC

J gene: TRBJ1-1
clone size: NA
V gene: TRBV6-6
D gene: TRBD1
CDR3 protein: CASSHRRTGLNTEAFF
CDR3 DNA: TGTGCCAGCAGCCACAGACGGACAGGCCTGAACACTGAAGCTTTCTTT

J gene: TRBJ2-4
clone size: NA
V gene: TRBV11-2
D gene: NA
CDR3 protein: CASSATPWAGDKNIQYF
CDR3 DNA: TGTGCCAGCAGCGCGACCCCTTGGGCGGGTGACAAAAACATTCAGTACTTC

J gene: TRBJ1-1
clone size: NA
V gene: TRBV6-2/TRBV6-3
D gene: TRBD1
CDR3 protein: CASSDLGTGQGHEAFF
CDR3 DNA: TGTGCCAGCAGTGACCTCGGGACAGGGCAGGGGCACGAAGCTTTCTTT

J gene: TRBJ2-7
clone size: NA
V gene: TRBV14
D gene: TRBD1
CDR3 protein: CASSQDKNLLRDSIYEQYF
CDR3 DNA: TGTGCCAGCAGCCAAGATAAGAATCTGTTACGGGACAGTATATACGAGCAGTACTTC

J gene: TRBJ2-3
clone size: NA
V gene: TRBV4-1
D gene: TRBD2
CDR3 protein: CASSQERGGGASTDTQYF
CDR3 DNA: TGCGCCAGCAGCCAAGAGCGGGGCGGGGGGGCTAGCACAGATACGCAGTATTTT

J gene: TRBJ2-5
clone size: NA
V gene: TRBV7-8
D gene: NA
CDR3 protein: CASSSDQETQYF
CDR3 DNA: TGTGCCAGCAGCTCGGACCAAGAGACCCAGTACTTC

J gene: TRBJ1-2
clone size: NA
V gene: TRBV2
D gene: TRBD1
CDR3 protein: CASSEDRGMWGYTF
CDR3 DNA: TGTGCCAGCAGTGAGGACAGGGGCATGTGGGGCTACACCTTC

J gene: TRBJ2-1
clone size: NA
V gene: TRBV27
D gene: TRBD1
CDR3 protein: CASRQGAGEQFF
CDR3 DNA: TGTGCCAGCAGGCAGGGGGCTGGTGAGCAGTTCTTC

J gene: TRBJ2-2
clone size: few
V gene: TRBV7-8
D gene: NA
CDR3 protein: CADSGGHTGELFF
CDR3 DNA: TGTGCCGATTCGGGGGGCCACACCGGGGAGCTGTTTTTT

J gene: TRBJ2-7
clone size: NA
V gene: TRBV11-2
D gene: NA
CDR3 protein: CASSSSGSEQYF
CDR3 DNA: TGTGCCAGCAGCTCCTCGGGAAGCGAGCAGTACTTC

J gene: TRBJ1-1
clone size: NA
V gene: TRBV7-2
D gene: NA
CDR3 protein: CASSFGRTEAFF
CDR3 DNA: TGTGCCAGCAGCTTCGGGAGAACTGAAGCTTTCTTT

J gene: TRBJ1-4
clone size: NA
V gene: TRBV18
D gene: NA
CDR3 protein: CASSPPAMSPNEKLFF
CDR3 DNA: TGTGCCAGCTCACCTCCAGCTATGTCTCCTAATGAAAAACTGTTTTTT

J gene: TRBJ1-2
clone size: few
V gene: TRBV5-4
D gene: NA
CDR3 protein: CASSLGGSTVGGYTF
CDR3 DNA: TGTGCCAGCAGCTTGGGAGGCTCTACGGTGGGTGGCTACACCTTC

J gene: TRBJ2-7
clone size: NA
V gene: TRBV6-1
D gene: TRBD1
CDR3 protein: CASSEHGTGVREQYF
CDR3 DNA: TGTGCCAGCAGTGAACACGGGACAGGGGTCCGCGAGCAGTACTTC

J gene: TRBJ2-3
clone size: NA
V gene: TRBV6-2/TRBV6-3
D gene: TRBD2
CDR3 protein: CASSYLAGGQTDTQYF
CDR3 DNA: TGTGCCAGCAGTTATCTAGCGGGGGGGCAAACAGATACGCAGTATTTT

J gene: TRBJ2-5
clone size: NA
V gene: TRBV24-1
D gene: TRBD1
CDR3 protein: CATSGTGSGQETQYF
CDR3 DNA: TGTGCCACCAGTGGGACAGGGAGCGGCCAAGAGACCCAGTACTTC

J gene: TRBJ2-1
clone size: few
V gene: TRBV9
D gene: NA
CDR3 protein: CASSVGTGPSYNEQFF
CDR3 DNA: TGTGCCAGCAGCGTAGGAACAGGGCCCTCCTACAATGAGCAGTTCTTC

J gene: TRBJ1-2
clone size: NA
V gene: TRBV6-2/TRBV6-3
D gene: NA
CDR3 protein: CASSYVGPSYYTF
CDR3 DNA: TGTGCCAGCAGTTACGTCGGACCTTCATACTACACCTTC

J gene: TRBJ2-3
clone size: NA
V gene: TRBV3-1/TRBV3-2
D gene: TRBD2
CDR3 protein: CASTLAGTTDTQYF
CDR3 DNA: TGTGCCAGCACTTTAGCGGGGACCACAGATACGCAGTATTTT

J gene: TRBJ2-5
clone size: few
V gene: TRBV7-3
D gene: NA
CDR3 protein: CASSLTPNAEETQYF
CDR3 DNA: TGTGCCAGCAGCTTAACGCCGAACGCCGAGGAGACCCAGTACTTC

J gene: TRBJ2-2
clone size: medium-sized
V gene: TRBV6-1
D gene: NA
CDR3 protein: CASSESALSGNTGELFF
CDR3 DNA: TGTGCCAGCAGTGAATCTGCGCTGTCAGGGAACACCGGGGAGCTGTTTTTT

J gene: TRBJ2-5
clone size: NA
V gene: TRBV5-1
D gene: TRBD2
CDR3 protein: CASSLARGLAGGQQETQYF
CDR3 DNA: TGCGCCAGCAGCTTGGCCCGCGGACTAGCGGGGGGACAGCAAGAGACCCAGTACTTC

J gene: TRBJ1-6
clone size: once
V gene: TRBV30
D gene: NA
CDR3 protein: CAWAGDAKPLHF
CDR3 DNA: TGTGCCTGGGCCGGGGACGCAAAACCCCTCCACTTT

J gene: TRBJ2-7
clone size: NA
V gene: TRBV6-5
D gene: TRBD1
CDR3 protein: CASSPDRVIWRQYF
CDR3 DNA: TGTGCCAGCAGTCCAGACAGGGTAATATGGAGGCAGTACTTC

J gene: TRBJ2-7
clone size: NA
V gene: TRBV2
D gene: NA
CDR3 protein: CASRRRTPDEQYF
CDR3 DNA: TGTGCCAGCAGAAGGCGGACCCCTGACGAACAGTACTTC

J gene: TRBJ1-2
clone size: NA
V gene: TRBV19
D gene: TRBD1
CDR3 protein: CASSYNRGLSSNYGYTF
CDR3 DNA: TGTGCCAGTAGTTACAACAGGGGCCTCTCTTCTAACTATGGCTACACCTTC

J gene: TRBJ2-5
clone size: NA
V gene: TRBV2
D gene: NA
CDR3 protein: CASSTTTFAGYGETQYF
CDR3 DNA: TGTGCCAGCAGCACCACCACTTTCGCGGGGTATGGAGAGACCCAGTACTTC

J gene: TRBJ2-1
clone size: NA
V gene: TRBV7-2
D gene: NA
CDR3 protein: CASSLAAFSYNEQFF
CDR3 DNA: TGTGCCAGCAGCTTAGCGGCTTTCTCCTACAATGAGCAGTTCTTC

J gene: TRBJ2-7
clone size: NA
V gene: TRBV5-1
D gene: NA
CDR3 protein: CASSLKLVPSYEQYF
CDR3 DNA: TGCGCCAGCAGCTTAAAACTAGTACCGTCCTACGAGCAGTACTTC

J gene: TRBJ2-5
clone size: NA
V gene: TRBV12-5
D gene: TRBD2
CDR3 protein: CASGLVGSGVHRETQYF
CDR3 DNA: TGTGCTAGTGGTTTGGTGGGTAGCGGGGTTCACCGAGAGACCCAGTACTTC

J gene: TRBJ2-5
clone size: once
V gene: TRBV24-1
D gene: TRBD1
CDR3 protein: CATSGPSGTGQETQYF
CDR3 DNA: TGTGCCACCAGTGGCCCCTCCGGGACAGGGCAAGAGACCCAGTACTTC

J gene: TRBJ2-3
clone size: NA
V gene: TRBV7-7
D gene: NA
CDR3 protein: CASSSPDTQYF
CDR3 DNA: TGTGCTAGCAGCTCCCCCGATACGCAGTATTTT

J gene: TRBJ2-1
clone size: NA
V gene: TRBV2
D gene: TRBD1
CDR3 protein: CASSNTGGVGYNEQFF
CDR3 DNA: TGTGCCAGCAGTAATACAGGGGGAGTGGGCTACAATGAGCAGTTCTTC

J gene: TRBJ2-1
clone size: NA
V gene: TRBV19
D gene: TRBD2
CDR3 protein: CASSRGGGSGRGNNEQFF
CDR3 DNA: TGTGCCAGTAGTCGGGGGGGTGGTAGCGGGAGGGGGAACAATGAGCAGTTCTTC

J gene: TRBJ2-7
clone size: NA
V gene: TRBV10-3
D gene: TRBD1
CDR3 protein: CAISETPGTGYYEQYF
CDR3 DNA: TGTGCCATCAGTGAAACCCCCGGGACAGGGTACTACGAGCAGTACTTC

J gene: TRBJ1-5
clone size: few
V gene: TRBV3-1/TRBV3-2
D gene: NA
CDR3 protein: CASSPGPYQPQHF
CDR3 DNA: TGTGCCAGCAGCCCTGGACCTTATCAGCCCCAGCATTTT

J gene: TRBJ1-1
clone size: few
V gene: TRBV5-1
D gene: TRBD1
CDR3 protein: CASSSTGGVGTEAFF
CDR3 DNA: TGCGCCAGCAGCTCCACAGGGGGCGTTGGGACTGAAGCTTTCTTT

J gene: TRBJ1-1
clone size: few
V gene: TRBV2
D gene: TRBD1
CDR3 protein: CASTVQGRVTEAFF
CDR3 DNA: TGTGCCAGCACCGTACAGGGGAGGGTCACTGAAGCTTTCTTT

J gene: TRBJ2-2
clone size: NA
V gene: TRBV3-1/TRBV3-2
D gene: NA
CDR3 protein: CASSPGAGFTGELFF
CDR3 DNA: TGTGCCAGCAGCCCGGGGGCTGGTTTCACCGGGGAGCTGTTTTTT

J gene: TRBJ2-3
clone size: medium-sized
V gene: TRBV6-4
D gene: TRBD2
CDR3 protein: CASSVAGGATDTQYF
CDR3 DNA: TGTGCCAGCAGTGTAGCGGGAGGCGCCACAGATACGCAGTATTTT

J gene: TRBJ2-3
clone size: NA
V gene: TRBV7-9
D gene: NA
CDR3 protein: CASSLVRGDTQYF
CDR3 DNA: TGTGCCAGCAGCTTAGTAAGAGGAGATACGCAGTATTTT

J gene: TRBJ1-1
clone size: NA
V gene: TRBV5-8
D gene: NA
CDR3 protein: CASSLRGDRAEAFF
CDR3 DNA: TGTGCCAGCAGCCTGCGAGGGGATCGAGCTGAAGCTTTCTTT

J gene: TRBJ1-1
clone size: NA
V gene: TRBV7-8
D gene: NA
CDR3 protein: CASSVTMNTEAFF
CDR3 DNA: TGTGCCAGCAGCGTAACCATGAACACTGAAGCTTTCTTT

J gene: TRBJ1-1
clone size: NA
V gene: TRBV3-1/TRBV3-2
D gene: NA
CDR3 protein: CASSQWVEQAATEAFF
CDR3 DNA: TGTGCCAGCAGCCAGTGGGTAGAACAGGCGGCCACTGAAGCTTTCTTT